Given below is one T cell receptor beta chain in context. What it recognizes is unknown. Clones were sequenced by immunoSEQ multiplex PCR, and TCRdb holds only the in-frame ones, with some missing. The sample holds roughly 66,000 clones, about four fifths seen once. Trimming took off 2 bases at V and 2 bases at J, with 6 bases between the two ends. This CDR3 is 13 amino acids long. Germline assignment: CDR1 MDHEN and CDR2 SYDVKM. This sample is part of a study of radiotherapy plus CTLA-4 blockade in lung cancer. Broader study findings: Reports state that early shifts in blood T cell clones, with interferon-beta, best predicted response. Among blood TCR repertoires after radiotherapy plus ipilimumab, tumor-derived clones expanded.

The rearrangement uses TRBV28 and TRBJ2-5; D gene unclear. The TCR was taken from a human donor with non-small cell lung cancer who had a partial response to radiotherapy plus ipilimumab. Sequencing used peripheral blood, obtained from a patient treated with radiotherapy plus ipilimumab. CDR3 amino acids: CASSLLYQETQYF. The CDR3 DNA reads TGTGCCAGCAGTTTACTTTATCAAGAGACCCAGTACTTC.